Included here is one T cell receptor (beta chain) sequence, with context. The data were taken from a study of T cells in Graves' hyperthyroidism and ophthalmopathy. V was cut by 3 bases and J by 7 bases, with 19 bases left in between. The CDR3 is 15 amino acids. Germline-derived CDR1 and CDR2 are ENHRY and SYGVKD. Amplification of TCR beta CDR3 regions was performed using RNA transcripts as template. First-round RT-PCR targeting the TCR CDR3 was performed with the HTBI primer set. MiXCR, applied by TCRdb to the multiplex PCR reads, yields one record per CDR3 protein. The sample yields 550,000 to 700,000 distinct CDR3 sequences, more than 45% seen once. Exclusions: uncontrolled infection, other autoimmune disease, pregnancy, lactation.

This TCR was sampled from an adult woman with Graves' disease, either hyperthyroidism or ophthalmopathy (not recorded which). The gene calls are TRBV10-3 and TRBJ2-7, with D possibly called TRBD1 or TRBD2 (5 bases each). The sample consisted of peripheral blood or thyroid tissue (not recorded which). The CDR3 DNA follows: TGTGCCATCAGTGATGGGGACCGAGGTTACGGGGAGCAGTACTTC. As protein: CAISDGDRGYGEQYF.